What follows are 26 T cell receptor beta chains derived from one specimen sequenced in a study of control samples from healthy donors and cancer patients (dated by TCRdb to 2018 to 2021). Library preparation used the immunoSEQ multiplex PCR assay. TCRdb limited this immuneACCESS table to in-frame rearrangements with V and J called. A share of clones is missing; checked studies link under half to unresolved V genes, and the rest is unexplained. The sample includes 120,000 to 150,000 clones, with roughly 93% observed a single time. Jointly, the top ten make up approximately 5.7% of the sample. Sequenced sample: blood. All receptors derive from a man aged 18 to 29 in good health.

The chain is built from TRBV28 and TRBJ2-7; D gene unclear. V lost 3 bases to trimming and J lost 2 bases, with 11 bases between them. The CDR3 is made up of 14 amino acids. Germline loops: CDR1 MDHEN, CDR2 SYDVKM. The CDR3 coding sequence is TGTGCCAGCAGTTTGTCCCAGGCCCCCTACGAGCAGTACTTC. This sequence encodes CASSLSQAPYEQYF. Full variable domain (outside the CDR3, taken from reference TRBV28 and TRBJ2-7): DVKVTQSSRYLVKRTGEKVFLECVQDMDHENMFWYRQDPGLGLRLIYFSYDVKMKEKGDIPEGYSVSREKKERFSLILESASTNQTSMYLCASSLSQAPYEQYFGPGTRLTVT.

This clone was detected once. The V call is TRBV6-5, the J call TRBJ2-7; D is possibly TRBD1 (5 bases). Germline-derived CDR1 and CDR2 are MNHEY and SVGAGI. V was pared by 5 bases and J by 2 bases, with 10 bases between. The CDR3 runs to 13 residues. CDR3 sequence (DNA): TGTGCCAGCAGTCAGGGATCGACCTACGAGCAGTACTTC. This encodes CASSQGSTYEQYF.

The chain couples TRBV5-1 to TRBJ2-1; a possible D gene is TRBD1 (5 bases). The germline V and J ends were trimmed by 2 bases and 5 bases, with 17 bases remaining between them. Germline CDR1 is SGHRS and CDR2 is YFSETQ. This CDR3 contains 16 residues. This chain's CDR3 is CASSLTRVPTHNEQFF. The DNA for the CDR3 is TGCGCCAGCAGCTTAACCAGGGTCCCGACACACAATGAGCAGTTCTTC.

This clone has just one count. The rearrangement links TRBV19 to TRBJ2-7; 8 bases agree with TRBD1. This CDR3 region has 14 residues. Germline trimming cut 5 bases from V and 4 bases from J; bases unmatched to any gene: 7. Germline V gene sequence: CDR1 LNHDA, CDR2 SQIVND (reference sequence). CDR3: CASSSAGGGYEQYF. CDR3 in DNA: TGTGCCAGTAGTTCGGCAGGGGGCGGGTACGAGCAGTACTTC.

This rearrangement joins TRBV27 to TRBJ2-2; D may correspond to TRBD1 or TRBD2 (5 bases each). This CDR3 has 15 residues. Germline V gives CDR1 MNHEY, CDR2 SMNVEV (reference sequence). Trimming pared 4 bases from V and 2 bases from J, leaving 11 bases between. Here the CDR3 DNA reads TGTGCCAGCAGTTCAGGGACGAGAAACACCGGGGAGCTGTTTTTT. It translates to CASSSGTRNTGELFF.

The chain combines TRBV4-1 with TRBJ2-3; D tentatively fits TRBD1 or TRBD2 (5 bases each). The CDR3 is 12 residues long. V was clipped by 6 bases and J by 5 bases, with 9 bases between them. Looked up from germline, CDR1 is MGHRA and CDR2 is YSYEKL. The CDR3 DNA reads TGCGCCAGCAGTCTGAGGGGAGATACGCAGTATTTT. Protein product: CASSLRGDTQYF.

The J gene is TRBJ2-2, the V gene TRBV28, with no clear D. This CDR3 has 21 residues. V gave up 1 base and J gave up 0 bases, with 24 bases separating them. Germline values: CDR1 MDHEN, CDR2 SYDVKM. The CDR3 nucleotides are TGTGCCAGCAGTTTATTGCCCCCCGTATCAAGGGTGGGGACGAACACCGGGGAGCTGTTTTTT. Its translation is CASSLLPPVSRVGTNTGELFF.

The chain uses TRBV5-4 and TRBJ2-1, with unresolved D. Germline CDR1 reads SGHNT; CDR2 reads YYREEE (reference sequence). V lost 10 bases to trimming and J lost 0 bases, with 14 bases between them. The CDR3 covers 14 residues. Here the CDR3 reads CACRPTDSYNEQFF. CDR3 DNA: TGTGCCTGCCGGCCCACCGACTCCTACAATGAGCAGTTCTTC.

The rearrangement uses TRBV12-2 and TRBJ1-2; the table's D call of TRBD1 was not tested on the DNA. TRBV12-2 is classified as a pseudogene. The CDR3 consists of 15 residues. The CDR3 region is CASRHNRGEDYGYTF. The CDR3 nucleotides are TGTGCAAGTCGCCATAACAGGGGAGAGGACTATGGCTACACCTTC.

This chain joins TRBV28 and TRBJ1-5; 9 bases are a match to TRBD1. CDR1 and CDR2 from the germline V gene are MDHEN and SYDVKM. CDR3 size: 14 residues. The V and J ends lost 6 bases and 7 bases, in that order; junction bases with no gene match: 7. CDR3 loop: CASSTGQGRQPQHF. CDR3 in DNA: TGTGCCAGCAGCACGGGACAGGGACGCCAGCCCCAGCATTTT.

The chain combines TRBV7-9 with TRBJ1-3; a possible D gene is TRBD1 (5 bases). This CDR3 has 15 amino acids. Germline V gene lookup returns CDR1 SEHNR and CDR2 FQNEAQ (reference sequence). Trimming removed 4 bases at V and 2 bases at J, with 12 bases between. The CDR3 loop reads CASSSPGGAGNTIYF. CDR3 nucleotides: TGTGCCAGCAGCTCGCCCGGAGGGGCTGGAAACACCATATATTTT.

The chain joins TRBV28 to TRBJ1-3; D is ambiguous. Germline values: CDR1 MDHEN, CDR2 SYDVKM. The CDR3 runs to 15 residues. V was trimmed by 2 bases and J by 4 bases, leaving 12 bases between them. As DNA, the CDR3 is TGTGCCAGCAGTTTAAGAGGTTTTGACGGAAACACCATATATTTT. Its translation is CASSLRGFDGNTIYF. Complete variable domain (other parts from reference TRBV28 and TRBJ1-3): DVKVTQSSRYLVKRTGEKVFLECVQDMDHENMFWYRQDPGLGLRLIYFSYDVKMKEKGDIPEGYSVSREKKERFSLILESASTNQTSMYLCASSLRGFDGNTIYFGEGSWLTVV.

This clone was recorded a few times. J is TRBJ2-1 and V is TRBV25-1; possible D gene TRBD1, 5 bases. The CDR3 length is 14 residues. The germline V gene encodes CDR1 MGHDK and CDR2 SYGVNS. V lost 2 bases to trimming and J lost 8 bases, with 13 bases between them. The DNA for the CDR3 is TGTGCCAGCAGTGAAGGGTCAGGGAACTATGAGCAGTTCTTC. This translates into CASSEGSGNYEQFF.

This clone came up a few times. The V gene is TRBV29-1, the J gene TRBJ2-7; D assignment may be TRBD1 or TRBD2 (5 bases each). Trimming took off 6 bases at V and 2 bases at J, with 14 bases between the two ends. Germline-derived CDR1 and CDR2 are SQVTM and ANQGSEA. The CDR3 consists of 13 residues. DNA for the CDR3: TGCAGCGTCTCCCGGGACGTAACCTACGAGCAGTACTTC. Its protein is CSVSRDVTYEQYF.

The chain has TRBV7-2 and TRBJ2-1, with D unresolved. With 1 base removed from V and 2 bases from J, the gap between germline ends came to 9 bases. Germline CDR1 is SGHTA and CDR2 is FQGNSA. The CDR3 is 15 residues long. This chain's CDR3 is CASSLGFLPYNEQFF. In DNA, the CDR3 is TGTGCCAGCAGCTTAGGTTTCCTTCCCTACAATGAGCAGTTCTTC. The full variable domain, in which reference TRBV7-2 and TRBJ2-1 provide the parts outside the CDR3, is GAGVSQSPSNKVTEKGKDVELRCDPISGHTALYWYRQSLGQGLEFLIYFQGNSAPDKSGLPSDRFSAERTGGSVSTLTIQRTQQEDSAVYLCASSLGFLPYNEQFFGPGTRLTVL.

This chain links TRBV11-2 with TRBJ1-5, with no clear D. CDR1 SGHAT and CDR2 FQNNGV come from the germline V gene. CDR3 size: 14 residues. Trimming pared 0 bases from V and 9 bases from J, leaving 12 bases between. This CDR3 reads CASSLEPAVWPQHF. CDR3 DNA: TGTGCCAGCAGCTTAGAGCCCGCCGTCTGGCCCCAGCATTTT. The full variable domain, completed using reference TRBV11-2 and TRBJ1-5, is EAGVAQSPRYKIIEKRQSVAFWCNPISGHATLYWYQQILGQGPKLLIQFQNNGVVDDSQLPKDRFSAERLKGVDSTLKIQPAKLEDSAVYLCASSLEPAVWPQHFGDGTRLSIL.

The chain employs TRBV6-5 and TRBJ1-2, with TRBD1 as a possible D gene (5 bases). V was pared by 2 bases and J by 4 bases, with 11 bases between. This CDR3 region has 14 residues. Germline V gives CDR1 MNHEY, CDR2 SVGAGI. The CDR3 reads CASSYQGGGYGYTF. The CDR3 nucleotides read TGTGCCAGCAGTTACCAGGGAGGTGGCTATGGCTACACCTTC.

For this clone: This same CDR3 is encoded by further DNA sequences in the sample. The V call is TRBV5-4, the J call TRBJ2-7, with D possibly matching TRBD2 (6 bases). This CDR3 spans 13 amino acids. Germline CDR1 is SGHNT and CDR2 is YYREEE (reference sequence). V was pared by 2 bases and J by 4 bases, with 10 bases between. In DNA form, the CDR3 reads TGTGCCAGCAGCTTTGGGGGGACTTACGAGCAGTACTTC. Residues: CASSFGGTYEQYF.

The chain couples TRBV10-3 to TRBJ2-7; 7 nucleotides line up with TRBD1. This CDR3 has 14 residues. Trimming cost V 5 bases and J 5 bases; bases outside gene matches: 9. CDR1 is ENHRY, CDR2 SYGVKD, per germline. The CDR3 coding sequence is TGTGCCATCAGTCGTGGACAGGATTGGGACGAGCAGTACTTC. Encoded protein: CAISRGQDWDEQYF.

This chain links TRBV5-1 with TRBJ2-5, with TRBD1 matching over 7 bases. CDR3 length: 15 residues. Germline V gene data show CDR1 as SGHRS and CDR2 as YFSETQ. The ends lost 0 bases at V and 4 bases at J; junction bases unmatched: 6. In DNA form, the CDR3 reads TGCGCCAGCAGCTTGGATACAGGGGTCCGAGAGACCCAGTACTTC. It yields the protein CASSLDTGVRETQYF.

This clone appeared once. This chain joins TRBV13 and TRBJ1-5, with a weak D call TRBD1 (5 bases). Germline loops: CDR1 PRHDT, CDR2 FYEKMQ (reference sequence). V was pared by 3 bases and J by 3 bases, with 9 bases between. The CDR3 covers 14 residues. CDR3 DNA: TGTGCCAGCAGCTTGGGGCCAGACAATCAGCCCCAGCATTTT. The encoded protein is CASSLGPDNQPQHF.

The chain links TRBV19 to TRBJ1-5; D possibly corresponds to TRBD1 (6 bases). The V end was cut by 7 bases, the J end by 0 bases, with 13 bases between. The germline gives CDR1 LNHDA, CDR2 SQIVND (reference sequence). The CDR3 contains 15 residues. CDR3 region: CASIKTGISNQPQHF. The CDR3 DNA is TGTGCCAGTATAAAGACAGGAATTAGCAATCAGCCCCAGCATTTT. Drawing the rest from reference TRBV19 and TRBJ1-5, the complete variable domain is DGGITQSPKYLFRKEGQNVTLSCEQNLNHDAMYWYRQDPGQGLRLIYYSQIVNDFQKGDIAEGYSVSREKKESFPLTVTSAQKNPTAFYLCASIKTGISNQPQHFGDGTRLSIL.

The V call is TRBV10-3, the J call TRBJ1-2, with TRBD1 identical over 7 bases. Per germline, CDR1 ENHRY and CDR2 SYGVKD. V trimming: 6 bases; J trimming: 7 bases; junction bases outside the gene matches: 14. The CDR3 extends over 15 amino acids. The CDR3 coding sequence is TGTGCCATCAGCCGGGACAGCATCTCTCCGGGTGGCTACACCTTC. Amino acids: CAISRDSISPGGYTF.

The chain recombines TRBV5-1 with TRBJ2-1; D uncertain. The V and J ends lost 2 bases and 7 bases respectively, with 7 bases between them. CDR1 is SGHRS, CDR2 YFSETQ, per germline. This CDR3 is 12 amino acids long. The CDR3 DNA follows: TGCGCCAGCAGCTTTGGGTGGAATGAGCAGTTCTTC. Translation: CASSFGWNEQFF.

This chain connects TRBV5-8 to TRBJ2-7; D is unresolved. The length of the CDR3 is 14 residues. In germline, CDR1 is SGHTS, CDR2 YDEGEE. V lost 6 bases and J lost 2, with 15 bases in between. The CDR3 loop reads CASIHRTRTYEQYF. CDR3 nucleotide sequence: TGTGCCAGCATCCATAGGACCAGGACCTACGAGCAGTACTTC.

The chain is built from TRBV6-6 and TRBJ1-1; 7 bases map to TRBD1. This CDR3 is built from 12 residues. Germline assignment: CDR1 MNHNY and CDR2 SVGAGI (reference sequence). Trimming at V came to 10 bases and at J to 4 bases, leaving 6 bases not matched to a gene. The CDR3, as DNA: TGTGCCACACAGGGGTTGGGCACTGAAGCTTTCTTT. This sequence encodes CATQGLGTEAFF.